This T cell receptor beta chain was documented in a study of OX40 agonist ivuxolimab in advanced cancers. Study-level information: The diagnoses of dose-escalation patients were hepatocellular carcinoma, melanoma, renal cell or head and neck cancer. From about 20 to 79 years was the age range, with a mean of around 56 years, and roughly 83% were male.

The CDR3 extends over 14 amino acids. Germline V gene lookup returns CDR1 SGHVS and CDR2 FNYEAQ. V lost 5 bases and J lost 2; bases outside the gene matches: 3. Assay: immunoSEQ multiplex PCR; the TCRdb copy retains only in-frame clones and omits some. The data contain more than 45,000 clones, about 88% of them seen just once; the ten biggest clones take up about 1.6%. The sample here was CD4+ or CD8+ T cells sorted from blood, taken in a trial of the OX40 agonist ivuxolimab. This chain joins TRBV7-6 and TRBJ2-3, with 8 nucleotides matching TRBD2. This receptor was taken from an adult with an advanced solid tumor such as melanoma, head and neck, liver or kidney cancer. In DNA, the CDR3 is TGTGCCAGCAGCCGTAGCGGGAACACAGATACGCAGTATTTT. Translated: CASSRSGNTDTQYF.